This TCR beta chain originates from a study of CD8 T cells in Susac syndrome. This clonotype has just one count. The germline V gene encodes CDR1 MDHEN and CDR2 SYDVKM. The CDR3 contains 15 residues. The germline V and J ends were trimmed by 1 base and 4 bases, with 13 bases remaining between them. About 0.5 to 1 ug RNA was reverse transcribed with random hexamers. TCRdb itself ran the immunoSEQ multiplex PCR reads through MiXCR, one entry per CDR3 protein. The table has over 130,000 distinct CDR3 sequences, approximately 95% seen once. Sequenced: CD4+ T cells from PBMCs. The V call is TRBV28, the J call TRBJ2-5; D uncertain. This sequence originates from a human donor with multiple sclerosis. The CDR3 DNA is TGTGCCAGCAGTTTATCGTCGGTCGGCGGAGAGACCCAGTACTTC. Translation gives CASSLSSVGGETQYF.